The clone carrying this TCR beta chain was seen only a few times. Its antigen remains unidentified. The CDR3 regions of TCR beta were amplified from RNA transcripts. When the TCR CDR3 underwent first-round RT-PCR, the HTBI primer set was used. Each CDR3 protein gets one entry after TCRdb re-called the multiplex PCR reads with MiXCR. The data contain about 700,000 distinct CDR3 sequences, 12% to 15% of them singletons. Graves' hyperthyroidism without ophthalmopathy progression within 18 months was termed stable. The data stem from a study of T cells in Graves' hyperthyroidism and ophthalmopathy. Study-wide findings and caveats: From stable hyperthyroidism, ophthalmopathy was separated by a 13 V-J model.

V lost 7 bases, J lost 2 bases, and 12 bases lay in between. Germline V gives CDR1 MNHNS, CDR2 SASEGT. CDR3 length: 15 residues. This chain uses TRBV6-1 with TRBJ1-6; D ambiguous. The specimen was blood. The TCR was taken from a woman aged 18 to 35 with Graves' hyperthyroidism. The CDR3 region has the DNA TGTGCCAGCATGGGAGGAGGCACCTATAATTCACCCCTCCACTTT. It codes for CASMGGGTYNSPLHF.